This record looks at one T cell receptor (beta chain) sequence and its context. This record belongs to a study of T cells in localized non-small cell lung cancer. Per the germline V gene, CDR1 is SGHTA and CDR2 is FQGNSA. This CDR3 region has 14 residues. After removal of 3 bases from V and 7 bases from J, the junction contained 3 bases not matched to a gene. Data came from immunoSEQ multiplex PCR; TCRdb stores just in-frame clones and leaves some out. Here the sample spans more than 20,000 clones, approximately 86% being singletons. The rearrangement joins TRBV7-2 to TRBJ1-4; 9 bases are a match to TRBD1. Source: peripheral blood, taken before any cancer treatment. This receptor was obtained from a female donor older than 55 with stage I lung adenocarcinoma. The CDR3 DNA reads TGTGCCAGCAGCTTTACAGGGGGCGGTGAAAAACTGTTTTTT. Translation gives CASSFTGGGEKLFF.